This T cell receptor beta chain stems from a study of OX40 agonist ivuxolimab in advanced cancers. Study-level results: CD4+ and CD8+ blood T cells expanded clonally by week 6 at 0.1 to 3.0 mg/kg.

Germline CDR1 is SGHRS and CDR2 is YFSETQ. CDR3 length: 17 residues. V dropped 4 bases and J dropped 0; count of bases not matched to a gene: 5. Some clones are missing from TCRdb's copy, which holds only in-frame ones; the method was immunoSEQ multiplex PCR. The table has tens of thousands of clones, roughly 90% seen once; the top ten hold 0.8% to 1%. On this clone: Its antigen remains unknown.

The sample in question was CD4+ or CD8+ T cells sorted from blood, obtained in a trial of the OX40 agonist ivuxolimab. The clonotype originates from an adult with an advanced solid tumor such as melanoma, head and neck, liver or kidney cancer. The chain joins TRBV5-1 to TRBJ2-3, with 13 bases identical to TRBD2. DNA for the CDR3: TGCGCCAGCAGCCTGGGACTAGCGGGGTCTAGCACAGATACGCAGTATTTT. It codes for CASSLGLAGSSTDTQYF.